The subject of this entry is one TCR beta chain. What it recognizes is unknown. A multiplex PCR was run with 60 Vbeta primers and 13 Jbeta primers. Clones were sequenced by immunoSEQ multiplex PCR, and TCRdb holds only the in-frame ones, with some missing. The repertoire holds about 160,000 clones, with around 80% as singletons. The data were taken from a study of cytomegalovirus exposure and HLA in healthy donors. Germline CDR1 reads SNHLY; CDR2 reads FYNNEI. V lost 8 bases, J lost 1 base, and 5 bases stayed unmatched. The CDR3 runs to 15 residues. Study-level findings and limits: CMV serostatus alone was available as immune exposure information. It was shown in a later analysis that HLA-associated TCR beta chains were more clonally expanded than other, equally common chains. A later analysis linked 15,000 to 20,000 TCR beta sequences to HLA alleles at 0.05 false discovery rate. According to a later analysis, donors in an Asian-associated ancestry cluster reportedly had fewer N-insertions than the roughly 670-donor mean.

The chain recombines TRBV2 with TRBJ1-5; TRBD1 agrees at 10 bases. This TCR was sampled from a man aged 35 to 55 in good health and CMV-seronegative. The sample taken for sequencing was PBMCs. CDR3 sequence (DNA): TGTGCCAGCCGCTGGGGACAGGGGAGCAATCAGCCCCAGCATTTT. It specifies CASRWGQGSNQPQHF.